A single sample is the source of the 26 T cell receptor beta chains below, sequenced in a study of monozygotic twins with inflammatory bowel disease. No DNA is given; TCRdb re-called the 5' RACE reads and lists each CDR3 protein once. Its clone listing holds about 350,000 distinct CDR3 sequences. Sequences were obtained from blood. All receptors derive from a human donor with ulcerative colitis or Crohn's disease, or a healthy co-twin of an affected twin (not recorded which).

V gene TRBV20-1 combines with J gene TRBJ2-1. The CDR3 contains 14 residues. CDR1 and CDR2 (germline): DFQATT, SNEGSKA (reference sequence). CDR3 residues: CSDQKSQSLNEQFF.

V usage is TRBV20-1 and J usage is TRBJ2-3; TCRdb outputs TRBD2, but without DNA this stays unchecked. Germline V gives CDR1 DFQATT, CDR2 SNEGSKA (reference sequence). The CDR3 spans 16 residues. This CDR3 reads CSAGGPTSGGTDTQYF.

The chain employs TRBV5-1 and TRBJ2-1; the D call from TCRdb, TRBD2, cannot be confirmed without DNA. The V gene's germline CDR1 is SGHRS and CDR2 YFSETQ. CDR3 length: 15 amino acids. CDR3 amino acids: CASSPAGDSYNEQFF. The full variable domain, in which reference TRBV5-1 and TRBJ2-1 provide the parts outside the CDR3, is KAGVTQTPRYLIKTRGQQVTLSCSPISGHRSVSWYQQTPGQGLQFLFEYFSETQRNKGNFPGRFSGRQFSNSRSEMNVSTLELGDSALYLCASSPAGDSYNEQFFGPGTRLTVL.

The chain is built from TRBV19 and TRBJ2-3; the D gene TCRdb calls, TRBD1, cannot be checked with no DNA. Germline V gene lookup returns CDR1 LNHDA and CDR2 SQIVND (reference sequence). The CDR3 is 15 amino acids. CDR3 in amino acids: CASSTSGLAEYTQYF.

CDR3 residues: CASSQSGASSYNEQFF. The V and J genes are TRBV4-1 and TRBJ2-1; the TCRdb call, TRBD1, lacks DNA for checking. This CDR3 has 16 residues. Germline CDR1 reads MGHRA; CDR2 reads YSYEKL.

The chain employs TRBV28 and TRBJ2-5; TCRdb returns TRBD2, unconfirmable since there is no DNA. The CDR3 covers 12 residues. From germline, CDR1 is MDHEN and CDR2 SYDVKM. The CDR3 is CASSLAGKTQYF.

The rearrangement links TRBV4-3 to TRBJ1-5. Germline V gene lookup returns CDR1 LGHNA and CDR2 YSLEER. This CDR3 is built from 14 residues. CDR3 amino acids: CASSPGHVNQPQHF.

J is TRBJ2-7 and V is TRBV4-2; TCRdb names TRBD1, which stays unverified in the absence of DNA. The CDR3 loop spans 14 amino acids. Germline V gene sequence: CDR1 LGHNA, CDR2 YNFKEQ. This CDR3 is CASSQRTGGYEQYF.

This rearrangement joins TRBV5-4 to TRBJ2-7; TCRdb designates TRBD1, a call that cannot be tested without DNA. The CDR3 runs to 15 residues. Germline CDR1 reads SGHNT; CDR2 reads YYREEE (reference sequence). The CDR3 reads CASSLGGRGNHEQYF.

The chain carries TRBV19 and TRBJ1-4; the TRBD1 assignment by TCRdb is unverifiable without DNA. Per the germline V gene, CDR1 is LNHDA and CDR2 is SQIVND (reference sequence). The CDR3 is 15 amino acids. CDR3 loop: CASRLNRDSNEKLFF.

The chain has TRBV12-3 or TRBV12-4 and TRBJ1-1; the TCRdb D gene call, TRBD1, has no DNA to confirm it. There are 14 residues in the CDR3. The CDR3 protein is CASSPGGEGTEAFF.

The chain is built from TRBV11-2 and TRBJ2-1; the TCRdb call, TRBD1, lacks DNA for checking. The germline CDR1 and CDR2 sequences are SGHAT and FQNNGV. This CDR3 contains 17 residues. The CDR3: CASSLDRTVNSYNEQFF.

This rearrangement joins TRBV28 to TRBJ2-1; TCRdb's D gene call, TRBD2, goes unchecked for lack of DNA. The CDR3 extends over 16 amino acids. CDR1 is MDHEN, CDR2 SYDVKM, per germline. This CDR3 is CASSAPGTREQNEQFF.

The chain uses TRBV2 and TRBJ1-1; TCRdb outputs TRBD1, but without DNA this stays unchecked. Germline loops: CDR1 SNHLY, CDR2 FYNNEI. The CDR3 is 13 amino acids. The CDR3 protein is CASSDDMSGEAFF.

The chain combines TRBV11-1 with TRBJ2-3; the D call from TCRdb, TRBD2, cannot be confirmed without DNA. CDR1 is SGHAT and CDR2 is FQDESV in the germline V gene (reference sequence). The CDR3 sequence is 20 residues long. The CDR3 loop reads CASSSRLGLAGVVRPDTQYF. Complete variable domain (other parts from reference TRBV11-1 and TRBJ2-3): EAEVAQSPRYKITEKSQAVAFWCDPISGHATLYWYRQILGQGPELLVQFQDESVVDDSQLPKDRFSAERLKGVDSTLKIQPAELGDSAMYLCASSSRLGLAGVVRPDTQYFGPGTRLTVL.

This rearrangement joins TRBV28 to TRBJ2-7; TCRdb's D call of TRBD1 is untestable without DNA. The CDR3 extends over 12 amino acids. In germline, CDR1 is MDHEN, CDR2 SYDVKM. The CDR3 reads CASSVDRAGQYF.

The V and J genes are TRBV25-1 and TRBJ1-5. The CDR3 length is 15 residues. CDR1 and CDR2 from the germline V gene are MGHDK and SYGVNS. The CDR3: CASGSSGLGNQPQHF.

V usage is TRBV6-2 or TRBV6-3 and J usage is TRBJ1-5; TCRdb selects TRBD1, and the lack of DNA leaves this call unchecked. CDR3 length: 14 residues. The germline CDR1 and CDR2 sequences are MNHEY and SVGEGT. The CDR3 loop is CASSVSQGYQPQHF.

The chain is built from TRBV12-3 or TRBV12-4 and TRBJ2-7; absent DNA, TCRdb's TRBD2 call cannot be checked. The length of the CDR3 is 15 residues. The chain's CDR3 is CASSFPSGGIYEQYF.

This chain links TRBV18 with TRBJ2-1; as DNA is missing, the TRBD1 call by TCRdb cannot be tested. The CDR3 has 14 residues. Germline V gives CDR1 KGHSH, CDR2 LQKENI. The CDR3: CASTNAQGYNEQFF.

The rearrangement uses TRBV7-2 and TRBJ2-7; the D call of TRBD1 rests on TCRdb alone, since no DNA is present to check it. CDR1 and CDR2 (germline): SGHTA, FQGNSA. The CDR3 is 15 amino acids. The CDR3 loop reads CASSPRTGGYYEQYF.

The rearrangement joins TRBV29-1 to TRBJ1-2; TCRdb proposes TRBD1, but this gene call is untestable without DNA. CDR1 and CDR2 (germline): SQVTM, ANQGSEA. This CDR3 region has 12 residues. Here the CDR3 reads CSVVGWGSGYTF.

The gene calls are TRBV7-9 and TRBJ1-2; TCRdb outputs TRBD1, but without DNA this stays unchecked. The CDR3 contains 14 residues. CDR1 is SEHNR and CDR2 is FQNEAQ in the germline V gene (reference sequence). CDR3 residues: CASSLLQDAHGYTF.

The chain recombines TRBV5-1 with TRBJ1-3. Germline CDR1 SGHRS, CDR2 YFSETQ. The CDR3 spans 16 residues. This CDR3 reads CASSLGQGGTGNTIYF.

V is TRBV6-2 or TRBV6-3 and J is TRBJ1-1. CDR3 length: 11 residues. Germline values: CDR1 MNHEY, CDR2 SVGEGT. The CDR3 spells CASTGNTEAFF.

The CDR3 loop is CSASQTGTAGANVLTF. The genes are TRBV20-1 and TRBJ2-6; TCRdb designates TRBD1, a call that cannot be tested without DNA. Germline V lookup: CDR1 DFQATT, CDR2 SNEGSKA (reference sequence). The CDR3 contains 16 residues.